The 3 T cell receptor beta chains listed next were all sequenced from one sample in a study of blood T cell repertoires in COVID-19. Clones were read by immunoSEQ multiplex PCR, and TCRdb kept only the in-frame ones, dropping some. Among 230,000 or so clones listed, around 80% were seen once. What was sequenced was peripheral blood. The receptors here all came from a human donor in a cohort sampled during active COVID-19.

V is TRBV5-1 and J is TRBJ2-1; 16 nucleotides agree with TRBD2. The CDR3 is made up of 17 amino acids. Germline V lookup: CDR1 SGHRS, CDR2 YFSETQ. With V trimmed by 4 bases and J by 7 bases, 8 bases remained unmatched. The CDR3 DNA follows: TGCGCCAGCAGCACGAGGGGACTAGCGGGAGGGGGGAATGAGCAGTTCTTC. It yields the protein CASSTRGLAGGGNEQFF.

V gene TRBV21-1 combines with J gene TRBJ2-7; TRBD1 is taken as the D call from the table, unchecked against the DNA. TRBV21-1 is reported as a pseudogene. This CDR3 region has 13 residues. The CDR3 DNA reads as TGTGCCAGCAGCTACGACATCCACTACGAGCAGTACTTC. Translating it yields CASSYDIHYEQYF.

The V gene is TRBV25-1, the J gene TRBJ2-7; D perhaps matches TRBD2 (5 bases). CDR3 length equals 13 residues. In germline, CDR1 is MGHDK, CDR2 SYGVNS. The ends were cut back, 3 bases at V and 2 bases at J, with 8 bases in the middle. The CDR3 sequence is CASSEWGAYEQYF. CDR3 in DNA: TGTGCCAGCAGTGAGTGGGGAGCCTACGAGCAGTACTTC.